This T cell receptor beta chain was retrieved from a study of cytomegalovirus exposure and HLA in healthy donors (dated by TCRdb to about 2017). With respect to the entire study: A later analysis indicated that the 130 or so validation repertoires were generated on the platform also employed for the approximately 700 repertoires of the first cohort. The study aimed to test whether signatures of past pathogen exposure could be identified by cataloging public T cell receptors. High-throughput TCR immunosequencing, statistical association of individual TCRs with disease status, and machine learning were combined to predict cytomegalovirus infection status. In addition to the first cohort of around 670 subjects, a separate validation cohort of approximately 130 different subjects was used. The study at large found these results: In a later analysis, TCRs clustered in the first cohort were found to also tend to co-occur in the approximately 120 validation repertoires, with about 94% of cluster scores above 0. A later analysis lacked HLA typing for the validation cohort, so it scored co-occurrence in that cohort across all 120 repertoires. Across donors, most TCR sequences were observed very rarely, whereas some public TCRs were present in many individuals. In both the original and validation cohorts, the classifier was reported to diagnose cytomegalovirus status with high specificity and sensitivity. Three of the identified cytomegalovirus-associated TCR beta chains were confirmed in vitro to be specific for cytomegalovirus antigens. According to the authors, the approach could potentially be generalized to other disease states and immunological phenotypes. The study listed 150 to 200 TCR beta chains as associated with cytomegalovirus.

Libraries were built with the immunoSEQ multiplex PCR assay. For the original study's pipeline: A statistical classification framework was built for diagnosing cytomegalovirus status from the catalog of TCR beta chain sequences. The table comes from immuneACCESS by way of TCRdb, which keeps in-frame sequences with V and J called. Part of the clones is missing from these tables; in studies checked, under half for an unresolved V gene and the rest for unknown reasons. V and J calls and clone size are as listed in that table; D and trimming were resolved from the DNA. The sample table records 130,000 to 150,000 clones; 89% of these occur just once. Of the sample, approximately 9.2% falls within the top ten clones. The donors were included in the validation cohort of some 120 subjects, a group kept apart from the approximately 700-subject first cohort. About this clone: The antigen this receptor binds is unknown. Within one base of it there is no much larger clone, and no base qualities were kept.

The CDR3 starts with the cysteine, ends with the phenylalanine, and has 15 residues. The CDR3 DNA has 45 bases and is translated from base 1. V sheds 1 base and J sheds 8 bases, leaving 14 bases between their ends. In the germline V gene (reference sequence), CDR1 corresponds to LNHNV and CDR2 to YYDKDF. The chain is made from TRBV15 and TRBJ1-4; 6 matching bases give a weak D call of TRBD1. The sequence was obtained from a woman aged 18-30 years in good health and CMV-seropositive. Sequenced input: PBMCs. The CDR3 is CATSRGGQTYEKLFF. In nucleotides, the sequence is TGTGCCACCAGCAGAGGTGGACAGACTTACGAAAAACTGTTTTTT.